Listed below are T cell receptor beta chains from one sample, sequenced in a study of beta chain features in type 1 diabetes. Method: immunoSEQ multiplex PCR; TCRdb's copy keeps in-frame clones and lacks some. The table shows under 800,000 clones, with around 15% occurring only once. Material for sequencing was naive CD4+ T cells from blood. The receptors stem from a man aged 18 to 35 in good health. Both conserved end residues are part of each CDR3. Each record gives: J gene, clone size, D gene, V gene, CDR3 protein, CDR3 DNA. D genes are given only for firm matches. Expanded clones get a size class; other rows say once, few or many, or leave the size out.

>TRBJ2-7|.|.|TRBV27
CASSSPGDRGYEQYF
TGTGCCAGCAGTTCCCCAGGGGATCGAGGCTACGAGCAGTACTTC
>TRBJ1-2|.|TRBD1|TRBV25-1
CASSGIRDRGSGYTF
TGTGCCAGCAGTGGTATCCGGGACAGGGGTAGTGGCTACACCTTC
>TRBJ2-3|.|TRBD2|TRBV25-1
CASSDVLAGKRDTQYF
TGTGCCAGCAGTGACGTCCTAGCGGGAAAGAGGGATACGCAGTATTTT
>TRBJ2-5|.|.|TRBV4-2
CASSPIAHQETQYF
TGTGCCAGCAGCCCGATAGCGCACCAAGAGACCCAGTACTTC
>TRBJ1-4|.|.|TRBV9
CASSVDLAATNEKLFF
TGTGCCAGCAGCGTAGATCTGGCAGCAACTAATGAAAAACTGTTTTTT
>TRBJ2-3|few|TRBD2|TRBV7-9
CASSLKGLVAGGLDTQYF
TGTGCCAGCAGCTTGAAAGGACTCGTAGCGGGAGGGCTAGATACGCAGTATTTT
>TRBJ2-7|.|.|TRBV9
CASSVDGGSLYEQYF
TGTGCCAGCAGCGTAGACGGGGGCAGTCTCTACGAGCAGTACTTC
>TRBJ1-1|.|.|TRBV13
CASSLGQLLNTEAFF
TGTGCCAGCAGCTTAGGACAGCTCTTGAACACTGAAGCTTTCTTT
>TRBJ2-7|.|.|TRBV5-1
CASSLGRGLQSSYEQYF
TGCGCCAGCAGCTTGGGGAGGGGGCTACAGAGCTCCTACGAGCAGTACTTC
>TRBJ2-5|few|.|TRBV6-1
CASSEVPLEQETQYF
TGTGCCAGCAGTGAAGTTCCGTTGGAACAAGAGACCCAGTACTTC
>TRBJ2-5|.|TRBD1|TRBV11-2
CASSTDRDGETQYF
TGTGCCAGCAGCACGGACAGGGATGGTGAGACCCAGTACTTC
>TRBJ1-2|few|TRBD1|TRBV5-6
CASRYRDRGLHGYTF
TGTGCCAGCAGGTACCGGGACAGGGGGTTACATGGCTACACCTTC
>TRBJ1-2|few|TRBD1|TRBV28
CASSLAGGTGYGYTF
TGTGCCAGCAGTTTAGCGGGGGGGACAGGATATGGCTACACCTTC
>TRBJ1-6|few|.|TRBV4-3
CASSLGGVDSPLHF
TGCGCCAGCAGCCTGGGGGGTGTGGATTCACCCCTCCACTTT
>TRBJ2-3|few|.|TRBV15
CATSRVGLPLASTDTQYF
TGTGCCACCAGCAGAGTTGGTCTACCCCTAGCATCCACAGATACGCAGTATTTT
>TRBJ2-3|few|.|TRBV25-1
CASSGVREFSTDTQYF
TGTGCCAGCAGTGGAGTCAGGGAGTTTAGCACAGATACGCAGTATTTT
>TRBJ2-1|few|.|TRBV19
CASSIEDSSSYNEQFF
TGTGCCAGTAGTATAGAGGACAGCAGCTCCTACAATGAGCAGTTCTTC
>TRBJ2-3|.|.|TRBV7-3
CASSFTTTDTQYF
TGTGCCAGCAGCTTCACTACCACAGATACGCAGTATTTT
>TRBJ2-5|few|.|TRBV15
CAAGRAHQETQYF
TGTGCGGCCGGCAGGGCGCACCAAGAGACCCAGTACTTC
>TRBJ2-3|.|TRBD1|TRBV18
CASSPWTGTSTDTQYF
TGTGCCAGCTCACCCTGGACAGGGACTAGCACAGATACGCAGTATTTT
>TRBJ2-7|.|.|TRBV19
CASTPRRGTHPSYEQYF
TGTGCCAGTACCCCCCGGCGAGGGACCCACCCTTCCTACGAGCAGTACTTC
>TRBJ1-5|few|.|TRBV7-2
CASSLGSLSNQPQHF
TGTGCCAGCAGCTTGGGGAGCCTTAGCAATCAGCCCCAGCATTTT
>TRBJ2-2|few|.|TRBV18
CASPPGQTNTGELFF
TGTGCCAGCCCGCCCGGACAGACGAACACCGGGGAGCTGTTTTTT
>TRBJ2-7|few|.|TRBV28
CAITPRGEVEQYF
TGTGCCATCACCCCCCGGGGAGAAGTCGAGCAGTACTTC
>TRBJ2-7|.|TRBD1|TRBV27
CASSYGTGRTYEQYF
TGTGCCAGCAGCTATGGGACAGGGAGGACCTACGAGCAGTACTTC
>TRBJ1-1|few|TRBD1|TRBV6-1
CASSDRGLGNTEAFF
TGTGCCAGCAGTGACAGGGGGCTAGGGAACACTGAAGCTTTCTTT
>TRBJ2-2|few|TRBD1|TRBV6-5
CASSYKGQPNTGELFF
TGTGCCAGCAGTTATAAGGGACAGCCTAACACCGGGGAGCTGTTTTTT
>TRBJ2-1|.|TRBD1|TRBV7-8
CASSRRDSISYNEQFF
TGTGCCAGCAGCCGTCGGGACAGTATCTCCTACAATGAGCAGTTCTTC
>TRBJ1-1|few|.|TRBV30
CAWSITLTPFF
TGTGCCTGGAGTATAACCCTTACCCCTTTCTTT
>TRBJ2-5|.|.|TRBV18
CASARREETQYF
TGTGCCAGCGCTCGCAGGGAAGAGACCCAGTACTTC
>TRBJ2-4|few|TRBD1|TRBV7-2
CASSLGYGTGIAKNIQYF
TGTGCCAGCAGCTTAGGATACGGGACAGGAATAGCCAAAAACATTCAGTACTTC
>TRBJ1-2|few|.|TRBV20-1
CSAEPGGGYTF
TGCAGTGCGGAGCCAGGCGGGGGCTACACCTTC
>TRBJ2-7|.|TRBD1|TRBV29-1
CSVRTGGGEQYF
TGCAGCGTCCGGACAGGGGGCGGCGAGCAGTACTTC
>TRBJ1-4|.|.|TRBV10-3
CAIGGRQANEKLFF
TGTGCCATCGGCGGGCGTCAGGCTAATGAAAAACTGTTTTTT
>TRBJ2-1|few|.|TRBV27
CASSRLVSNEQFF
TGTGCCAGCAGCAGACTAGTTAGTAATGAGCAGTTCTTC
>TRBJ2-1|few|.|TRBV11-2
CASSLDNEQFF
TGTGCCAGCAGCTTAGACAATGAGCAGTTCTTC
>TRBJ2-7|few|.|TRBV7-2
CASLAPNAHEQYF
TGTGCCAGCCTAGCCCCAAACGCCCACGAGCAGTACTTC
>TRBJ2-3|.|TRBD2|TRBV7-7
CASSYSLAGGPDTQYF
TGTGCCAGCAGCTATTCACTAGCGGGAGGGCCAGATACGCAGTATTTT
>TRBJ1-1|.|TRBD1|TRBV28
CASNPGGQGDEAFF
TGTGCCAGCAATCCAGGGGGACAGGGCGATGAAGCTTTCTTT
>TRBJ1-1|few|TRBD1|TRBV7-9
CASSLTGGEDEAFF
TGTGCCAGCAGCTTGACAGGGGGCGAAGATGAAGCTTTCTTT
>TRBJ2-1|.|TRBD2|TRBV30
CAWNGGAIEQFF
TGTGCCTGGAACGGGGGGGCCATTGAGCAGTTCTTC
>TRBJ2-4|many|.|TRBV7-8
CASSQFGGIQYF
TGTGCCAGCAGCCAGTTCGGTGGCATTCAGTACTTC
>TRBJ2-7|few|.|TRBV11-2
CASSLSGTHYEQYF
TGTGCCAGCAGCTTATCTGGGACTCACTACGAGCAGTACTTC
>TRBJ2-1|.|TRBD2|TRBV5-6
CASSPGLAGAGYYLHEQFF
TGTGCCAGCAGCCCGGGACTAGCGGGGGCGGGCTATTATCTTCATGAGCAGTTCTTC